The sequence of this T cell receptor (beta chain) was determined in a study of T cell repertoires in cytomegalovirus infection. For the study at large: Through public TCR beta signatures, both CMV infection and matching HLA type were indicated.

V was pared by 1 base and J by 4 bases, with 10 bases between. The CDR3 length is 14 residues. Germline CDR1 is SGHVS and CDR2 is FNYEAQ. Study results and limitations: Cumulated frequencies of public TCR beta families served to identify carriers of CMV plus the relevant HLA. CMV-specific TCR beta clonotypes restricted by HLA-C were the ones dominating the ex vivo response.

Of note for this clonotype: As yet, its antigen is unknown. A clone one base away is much larger, so this may be a read error.

TCRdb reprocessed the reads via MiXCR and lists one record per CDR3 protein. This table has hundreds of thousands of distinct CDR3 sequences, 20% to 25% appearing once. The J gene is TRBJ1-1, the V gene TRBV7-6, with D perhaps matching TRBD1 (6 bases). Sequencing was done on a sample of CD8+ T cells from PBMCs. The TCR sequence derives from a human donor in good health (CMV status not recorded). Some clones in this sample may be carry-over from other donors' samples. CDR3 sequence reads: CASSLGGGITEAFF. The CDR3 DNA reads TGTGCCAGCAGCTTAGGGGGGGGCATCACTGAAGCTTTCTTT.